Following are 12 T cell receptor beta chains from one sample sequenced in a study of T-cell memory formation after mild COVID-19. Each CDR3 protein gets one entry after TCRdb re-called the 5' RACE reads with MiXCR. Here the sample spans 450,000 or so distinct CDR3 sequences, over 15% being singletons. The material sequenced was PBMCs or a T cell subset sorted from them (not recorded which). Receptors were obtained from an adult woman who had mild COVID-19 (a few samples of this study predate the infection). Cell type and time point are not known.

This clonotype was detected only a few times. The chain couples TRBV10-3 to TRBJ1-2; no clear D. The V and J ends lost 6 bases and 5 bases respectively, with 7 bases between them. This CDR3 has 11 amino acids. The germline gives CDR1 ENHRY, CDR2 SYGVKD. The DNA of the CDR3 is TGTGCCATCAGGGATGGGTATGGCTACACCTTC. Its translation is CAIRDGYGYTF.

This clonotype was recorded a few times. The J gene is TRBJ2-3, the V gene TRBV5-1; 9 bases are shared with TRBD1. The germline CDR1 and CDR2 sequences are SGHRS and YFSETQ. J was trimmed by 1 base and V by 0 bases; bases with no gene match: 3. The CDR3 totals 16 residues. The CDR3 DNA reads TGCGCCAGCAGCTTGGACAGGGGGCGCGGCACAGATACGCAGTATTTT. Translating gives CASSLDRGRGTDTQYF.

The chain uses TRBV9 and TRBJ1-4; D is ambiguous. V lost 0 bases to trimming and J lost 1 base, with 4 bases between them. The CDR3 has 14 amino acids. Germline V gene sequence: CDR1 SGDLS, CDR2 YYNGEE. Written as DNA, the CDR3 is TGTGCCAGCAGCGTAGCGGTAACTAATGAAAAACTGTTTTTT. Its translation is CASSVAVTNEKLFF. Full variable domain (remainder filled in from reference TRBV9 and TRBJ1-4): DSGVTQTPKHLITATGQRVTLRCSPRSGDLSVYWYQQSLDQGLQFLIQYYNGEERAKGNILERFSAQQFPDLHSELNLSSLELGDSALYFCASSVAVTNEKLFFGSGTQLSVL.

The chain employs TRBV20-1 and TRBJ1-2, with D tentatively TRBD1 (5 bases). Per the germline V gene, CDR1 is DFQATT and CDR2 is SNEGSKA (reference sequence). This CDR3 region has 13 residues. V dropped 5 bases and J dropped 3 bases, with 13 bases sitting between them. The DNA of the CDR3 is TGCAGTGCTGAACGGGGCCCAGACTATGGCTACACCTTC. It encodes CSAERGPDYGYTF.

CDR3 residues: CASSLNSGDGYTF. DNA for the CDR3: TGTGCCAGCAGCTTAAATTCTGGTGATGGCTACACCTTC. V usage is TRBV7-2 and J usage is TRBJ1-2; D not resolved. The V end was cut by 2 bases, the J end by 6 bases, with 10 bases between. Looked up from germline, CDR1 is SGHTA and CDR2 is FQGNSA. The CDR3 runs 13 residues.

This clonotype has ten or more counts. The V call is TRBV20-1, the J call TRBJ2-2; D is perhaps TRBD2 (5 bases). The germline CDR1 and CDR2 sequences are DFQATT and SNEGSKA (reference sequence). V shed 0 bases and J shed 3 bases, with 14 bases lying between them. The CDR3 is made up of 16 amino acids. CDR3 region: CSARDTRKGDTGELFF. The CDR3 DNA reads as TGCAGTGCTAGAGATACAAGGAAGGGAGACACCGGGGAGCTGTTTTTT.

The gene calls are TRBV19 and TRBJ2-2, with D hard to call. The V gene lost 5 bases and the J gene lost 6 bases, with 7 bases spanning the gap. The CDR3 extends over 12 amino acids. The germline V gene encodes CDR1 LNHDA and CDR2 SQIVND (reference sequence). CDR3 protein: CASSGRPGELFF. CDR3 DNA sequence: TGTGCCAGTAGTGGTCGTCCCGGGGAGCTGTTTTTT.

The rearrangement joins TRBV30 to TRBJ2-7; 8 positions match TRBD2. The CDR3 covers 12 residues. Germline values: CDR1 GTSNPN, CDR2 SVGIG (reference sequence). The CDR3, as DNA: TGTGCTAGCGGGGCAGGAACCTACGAGCAGTACTTC. Translating it yields CASGAGTYEQYF.

The V gene is TRBV7-3, the J gene TRBJ2-3; 11 bases are a match to TRBD1. Germline values: CDR1 SGHTA, CDR2 FQGTGA. This CDR3 has 15 residues. V shed 3 bases and J 4 bases; nucleotides not matched to a gene: 3. CDR3 coding DNA: TGTGCCAGCAGCTTTCGGACAGGGGGCTCAGATACGCAGTATTTT. Its protein is CASSFRTGGSDTQYF.

J is TRBJ2-1 and V is TRBV7-8; D is perhaps TRBD1 or TRBD2 (6 bases each). This CDR3 has 14 residues. Germline values: CDR1 SGHVS, CDR2 FQNEAQ. V dropped 10 bases and J dropped 5 bases, with 18 bases sitting between them. The CDR3 loop reads CATQGRPSNNEQFF. The CDR3 bases are TGTGCCACGCAGGGGAGGCCTAGCAACAATGAGCAGTTCTTC.

CDR3 DNA sequence: TGCGCCAGCAGCTTTGCGTCGAATGAGCAGTTCTTC. Translation: CASSFASNEQFF. This chain connects TRBV5-1 to TRBJ2-1, with no clear D. The CDR3 length is 12 residues. Trimming took off 2 bases at V and 7 bases at J, with 7 bases between the two ends. Germline V gene data show CDR1 as SGHRS and CDR2 as YFSETQ. The complete variable domain, with remaining parts taken from reference TRBV5-1 and TRBJ2-1, reads KAGVTQTPRYLIKTRGQQVTLSCSPISGHRSVSWYQQTPGQGLQFLFEYFSETQRNKGNFPGRFSGRQFSNSRSEMNVSTLELGDSALYLCASSFASNEQFFGPGTRLTVL.

V usage is TRBV20-1 and J usage is TRBJ2-7; either TRBD1 or TRBD2 may supply D (5 bases each). Germline V gene sequence: CDR1 DFQATT, CDR2 SNEGSKA (reference sequence). The germline V and J ends were trimmed by 1 base and 1 base, with 14 bases remaining between them. The CDR3 is 15 residues long. This CDR3 is CSARVLGDPSYEQYF. The CDR3 DNA sequence: TGCAGTGCTAGAGTATTGGGGGACCCTTCCTACGAGCAGTACTTC.